The 17 T cell receptor beta chains reported below all come from one sample, sequenced in a study of T-cell memory formation after mild COVID-19. TCRdb passed the 5' RACE reads through MiXCR, listing each CDR3 protein once. The sample has approximately 45,000 distinct CDR3 sequences; 5.5% to 8.5% are singletons. Sequenced: PBMCs or a T cell subset sorted from them (not recorded which). The receptors stem from an adult who had mild COVID-19 (a few samples of this study predate the infection). Cell type and time point are not known.

V usage is TRBV5-6 and J usage is TRBJ2-7; 8 bases fit TRBD2. The CDR3 extends over 15 amino acids. Germline loops: CDR1 SGHDT, CDR2 YYEEEE. J was trimmed by 2 bases and V by 0 bases; bases with no gene match: 4. The CDR3 loop reads CASSLGGAGAYEQYF. The CDR3 nucleotides are TGTGCCAGCAGCTTGGGTGGAGCGGGAGCCTACGAGCAGTACTTC.

V is TRBV3-1 and J is TRBJ2-6, with 11 bases identical to TRBD1. Germline V gene data show CDR1 as LGHDT and CDR2 as YNNKEL (reference sequence). CDR3 length: 19 amino acids. V was clipped by 4 bases and J by 4 bases; unmatched bases: 12. CDR3 sequence: CASSPLVGQGASGANVLTF. CDR3 nucleotide sequence: TGTGCCAGCAGCCCCCTGGTTGGACAGGGGGCGTCCGGGGCCAACGTCCTGACTTTC.

This clonotype has at least ten counts. The V gene is TRBV4-2, the J gene TRBJ2-3; 15 nucleotides agree with TRBD2. V gave up 4 bases and J gave up 5 bases; unmatched junction bases: 1. The germline V gene encodes CDR1 LGHNA and CDR2 YNFKEQ. This CDR3 spans 15 amino acids. CDR3 DNA: TGTGCCAGCAGCCCGGGACTAGCGGGAGGAGATACGCAGTATTTT. This gives the protein CASSPGLAGGDTQYF.

This clonotype was counted many times. This chain joins TRBV5-1 and TRBJ1-4, with D tentatively TRBD1 (5 bases). Per germline, CDR1 SGHRS and CDR2 YFSETQ. V was pared by 0 bases and J by 5 bases, with 14 bases between. The CDR3 totals 16 residues. The CDR3 loop reads CASSLADRWDNEKLFF. The DNA for the CDR3 is TGCGCCAGCAGCTTGGCCGACCGGTGGGACAATGAAAAACTGTTTTTT.

A few counts support this clonotype. The chain carries TRBV29-1 and TRBJ2-1; D is possibly TRBD1 (5 bases). The CDR3 loop spans 13 amino acids. V was shortened by 3 bases and J by 2 bases, with 8 bases between the two germline ends. CDR1 and CDR2 from the germline V gene are SQVTM and ANQGSEA. The CDR3 coding sequence is TGCAGCGTTGACAGGGCGGCCTACAATGAGCAGTTCTTC. As protein: CSVDRAAYNEQFF.

The sample holds a few counts of this clonotype. V usage is TRBV7-2 and J usage is TRBJ1-1, with D unclear. The CDR3 contains 14 residues. Trimming shortened V by 2 bases and J by 4 bases, and 11 bases separated the two germline ends. Germline V gene data show CDR1 as SGHTA and CDR2 as FQGNSA. The CDR3 is CASSLIGLGTEAFF. DNA of the CDR3: TGTGCCAGCAGCTTAATAGGGTTGGGCACTGAAGCTTTCTTT.

The chain recombines TRBV9 with TRBJ2-1; TRBD2 is a possible D gene (5 bases). Germline V gives CDR1 SGDLS, CDR2 YYNGEE. The CDR3 consists of 16 residues. Trimming stripped 0 bases from V and 8 bases from J, with 18 bases between. CDR3 residues: CASSVEVLALRDEQFF. The CDR3 DNA is TGTGCCAGCAGCGTAGAGGTGCTAGCCCTTCGGGATGAGCAGTTCTTC.

The V gene is TRBV20-1, the J gene TRBJ1-2; possible D gene TRBD1, 5 bases. This CDR3 is 13 amino acids long. Germline CDR1 is DFQATT and CDR2 is SNEGSKA (reference sequence). Trimming took 3 bases from V and 4 from J, leaving 12 bases between them. CDR3: CSASQGDIYGYTF. The CDR3, as DNA: TGCAGTGCTAGCCAGGGAGACATCTATGGCTACACCTTC.

This clonotype was counted many times. The chain has TRBV3-1 and TRBJ2-3; 9 bases line up with TRBD2. This CDR3 region has 17 residues. Trimming at V came to 3 bases and at J to 2 bases, leaving 9 bases not matched to a gene. Per the germline V gene, CDR1 is LGHDT and CDR2 is YNNKEL (reference sequence). The CDR3 nucleotides are TGTGCCAGCAGCCACTGGTCTAGCGGGATTAACACAGATACGCAGTATTTT. Amino acids: CASSHWSSGINTDTQYF.

The J gene is TRBJ2-3, the V gene TRBV11-3; no definite D call. CDR1 and CDR2 (germline): SGHNT, YENEEA. V was trimmed by 6 bases and J by 1 base, leaving 11 bases between them. The CDR3 runs 14 residues. The CDR3 DNA follows: TGTGCCAGCAGTGCGGTGCCAGGCACAGATACGCAGTATTTT. This encodes CASSAVPGTDTQYF.

The gene calls are TRBV6-1 and TRBJ1-2, with 8 positions matching TRBD1. This CDR3 comprises 15 residues. V lost 5 bases and J lost 4; bases outside the gene matches: 9. The germline CDR1 and CDR2 sequences are MNHNS and SASEGT. The CDR3 nucleotides read TGTGCCAGCAGTTCCCAGGGGGCGTTTGTCTATGGCTACACCTTC. Its protein product is CASSSQGAFVYGYTF.

Many counts were recorded for this clonotype. The rearrangement links TRBV29-1 to TRBJ2-5, with D possibly being TRBD1 or TRBD2 (5 bases each). V lost 5 bases to trimming and J lost 5 bases, with 18 bases between them. The V gene's germline CDR1 is SQVTM and CDR2 ANQGSEA. This CDR3 is built from 14 residues. The CDR3 DNA reads TGCAGCGTTCGGTCCCGAGGGGTGTTTGAGACCCAGTACTTC. It yields the protein CSVRSRGVFETQYF.

V and J are TRBV27 and TRBJ1-2, with D perhaps TRBD1 (5 bases). Germline V lookup: CDR1 MNHEY, CDR2 SMNVEV (reference sequence). Trimming stripped 2 bases from V and 3 bases from J, with 7 bases between. The CDR3 contains 13 residues. CDR3 nucleotide sequence: TGTGCCAGCAGTTTAGCGGGGGACTATGGCTACACCTTC. Translated: CASSLAGDYGYTF.

V gene TRBV7-7 combines with J gene TRBJ1-1; D is unclear. CDR3 size: 16 residues. Per the germline V gene, CDR1 is SSHAT and CDR2 is FNYEAQ (reference sequence). Trimming left V 4 bases short and J 0 bases short, with 15 bases between. The CDR3 DNA reads as TGTGCCAGCAGCTCCCTCAAGACCGGCATGAACACTGAAGCTTTCTTT. It yields the protein CASSSLKTGMNTEAFF.

This clonotype turned up a few times. J is TRBJ2-2 and V is TRBV20-1, with 8 bases aligning to TRBD2. The J segment lost 2 bases and the V segment lost 6 bases, leaving 8 bases of the junction unmatched. Germline V lookup: CDR1 DFQATT, CDR2 SNEGSKA (reference sequence). The CDR3 extends over 15 amino acids. The CDR3 DNA reads TGCAGTGCGGAACTAGCGGCGATAAACACCGGGGAGCTGTTTTTT. It yields the protein CSAELAAINTGELFF.

This clonotype appeared many times. This chain uses TRBV12-3 or TRBV12-4 with TRBJ2-7, with D tentatively TRBD1 (5 bases). The CDR3 length is 15 residues. The V end was cut by 3 bases, the J end by 3 bases, with 15 bases between. The CDR3 loop reads CASSFSGRGFYEQYF. The CDR3 nucleotides are TGTGCCAGCAGTTTCTCAGGGCGCGGATTCTACGAGCAGTACTTC.

This clonotype was seen many times. The gene calls are TRBV18 and TRBJ2-3; D may be TRBD1 or TRBD2 (5 bases each). Germline V gene data show CDR1 as KGHSH and CDR2 as LQKENI. The CDR3 length is 12 residues. Trimming pared 5 bases from V and 5 bases from J, leaving 8 bases between. The CDR3 coding sequence is TGTGCCAGCTCAGAGGGGCAAGATACGCAGTATTTT. Translated: CASSEGQDTQYF.